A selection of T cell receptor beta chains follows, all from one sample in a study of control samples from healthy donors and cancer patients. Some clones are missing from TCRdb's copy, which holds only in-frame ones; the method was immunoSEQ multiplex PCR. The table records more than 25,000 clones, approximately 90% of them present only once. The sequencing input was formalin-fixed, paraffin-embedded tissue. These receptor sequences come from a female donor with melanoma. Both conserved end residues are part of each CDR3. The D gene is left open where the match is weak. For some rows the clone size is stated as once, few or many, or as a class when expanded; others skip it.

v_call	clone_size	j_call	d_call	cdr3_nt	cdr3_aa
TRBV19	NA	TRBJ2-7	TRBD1	TGTGCCAGTACCGCGGGGACAGGGGGCCACGAGCAGTACTTC	CASTAGTGGHEQYF
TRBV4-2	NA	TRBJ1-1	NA	TGTGCCAGCAGCCAAGAGAGATCCGGGAACACTGAAGCTTTCTTT	CASSQERSGNTEAFF
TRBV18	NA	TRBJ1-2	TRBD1	TGTGCCAGCTCACTAACTGACAGGGAGGATGGCTACACCTTC	CASSLTDREDGYTF
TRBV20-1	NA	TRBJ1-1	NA	TGCAGTGCTAGTAGACAGCCTGGGGGCTCCACTGAAGCTTTCTTT	CSASRQPGGSTEAFF
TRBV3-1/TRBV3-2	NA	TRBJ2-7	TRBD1	TGTGCCAGCAGCCCCTATTTGACAGGGGGGTCCTACGAGCAGTACTTC	CASSPYLTGGSYEQYF
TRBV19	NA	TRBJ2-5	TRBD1	TGTGCCAGTAGTATCGCGACAGGGGGACGAGAGACCCAGTACTTC	CASSIATGGRETQYF
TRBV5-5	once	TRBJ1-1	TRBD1	TGTGCCAGCAGCCGGGACAGAGGTATGAGCAACACTGAAGCTTTCTTT	CASSRDRGMSNTEAFF
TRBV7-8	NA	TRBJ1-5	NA	TGTGCCAGCAGCCTGCGGGGTAGCAATCAGCCCCAGCATTTT	CASSLRGSNQPQHF
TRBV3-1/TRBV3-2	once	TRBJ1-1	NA	TGTGCCAGCAGCCAAGATGTAGGGAACACTGAAGCTTTCTTT	CASSQDVGNTEAFF
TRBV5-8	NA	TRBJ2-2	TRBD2	TGTGCCAGCAGCTTCGGACTAGTGAAGAACACCGGGGAGCTGTTTTTT	CASSFGLVKNTGELFF
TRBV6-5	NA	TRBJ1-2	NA	TGTGCCAGCACCGAGGGAGGGAACTCCAACTATGGCTACACCTTC	CASTEGGNSNYGYTF
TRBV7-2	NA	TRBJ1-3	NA	TGTGCCAGCAGCTTAGGGGGGACTGCTGGAAACACCATATATTTT	CASSLGGTAGNTIYF
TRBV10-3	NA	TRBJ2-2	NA	TGTGCCATCCACGGTTCGAACACCGGGGAGCTGTTTTTT	CAIHGSNTGELFF
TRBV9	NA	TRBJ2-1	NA	TGTGCCAGCAGCGTAGGCCCGTCAAATGAGCAGTTCTTC	CASSVGPSNEQFF
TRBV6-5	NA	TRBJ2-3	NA	TGTGCCAGCAGTCCCCAGAATACGCAGTATTTT	CASSPQNTQYF
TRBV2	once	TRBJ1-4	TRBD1	TGTGCCAGCAGAAGGGACAGGGTCGGCACTAATGAAAAACTGTTTTTT	CASRRDRVGTNEKLFF
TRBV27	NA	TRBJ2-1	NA	TGTGCCAGCATCCTCTCGTGGCGGGGTTCCTACAATGAGCAGTTCTTC	CASILSWRGSYNEQFF
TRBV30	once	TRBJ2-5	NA	TGTGCCTGGAGCGGAGACGTGGGAGAGACCCAGTACTTC	CAWSGDVGETQYF
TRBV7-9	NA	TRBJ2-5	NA	TGTGCCAGCAGCTCCCAGATCCGGGGCGGGGAGACCCAGTACTTC	CASSSQIRGGETQYF
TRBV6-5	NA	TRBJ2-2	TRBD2	TGTGCCAGCAGTCCCCCTAGCGGCTGGTCCGGGGAGCTGTTTTTT	CASSPPSGWSGELFF
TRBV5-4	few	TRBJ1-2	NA	TGTGCCAGCAGCCTGGACTCTTCTCACTATGGCTACACCTTC	CASSLDSSHYGYTF
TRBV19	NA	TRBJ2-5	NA	TGTGCCAGTACCGAATGGGGCAGGGAAGAGACCCAGTACTTC	CASTEWGREETQYF
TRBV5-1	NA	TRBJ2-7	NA	TGCGCCAGCAGCCGCCCCCGCGGGACCCCCTCCTACGAGCAGTACTTC	CASSRPRGTPSYEQYF
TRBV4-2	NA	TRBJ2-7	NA	TGTGCCAGCAGCCAAGAGTTGGGCGGAACGGGGCGGGAGCAGTACTTC	CASSQELGGTGREQYF
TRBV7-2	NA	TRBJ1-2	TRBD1	TGTGCCAGCAGCTTAGGAGGGACAGGGACCTATGGCTACACCTTC	CASSLGGTGTYGYTF
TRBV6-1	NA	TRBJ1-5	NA	TGTGCCAGCAGTGACGGAACGACAGTTCAGCCCCAGCATTTT	CASSDGTTVQPQHF
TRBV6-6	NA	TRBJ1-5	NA	TGTGCCAGCAGGGGGGCCGTAGGGGGTCAGCCCCAGCATTTT	CASRGAVGGQPQHF
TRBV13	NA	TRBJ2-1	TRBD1	TGTGCCAGCAGCATCGATGGACAGGGCCATAAGTACAATGAGCAGTTCTTC	CASSIDGQGHKYNEQFF
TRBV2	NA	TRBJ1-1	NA	TGTGCCAGCAGTACGGGCCTTGGGCCTAGCACTGAAGCTTTCTTT	CASSTGLGPSTEAFF
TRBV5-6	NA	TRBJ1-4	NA	TGTGCCAGCAGCTGGGGCCAGGGTACAGAAAAACTGTTTTTT	CASSWGQGTEKLFF
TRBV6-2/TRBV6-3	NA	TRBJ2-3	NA	TGTGCCAGCAGCTATCTCACAGATACGCAGTATTTT	CASSYLTDTQYF
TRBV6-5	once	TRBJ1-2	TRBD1	TGTGCCAGCAGTTTCCTACAGGGGGCAGGAGGCTACACCTTC	CASSFLQGAGGYTF
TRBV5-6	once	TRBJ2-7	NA	TGTGCCAGCAGCTCTGGGATAGGCAGTGAGTCCCCCTACGAGCAGTACTTC	CASSSGIGSESPYEQYF
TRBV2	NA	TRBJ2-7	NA	TGTGCCAGCACTTCTCTGACAGGTTACGAGCAGTACTTC	CASTSLTGYEQYF
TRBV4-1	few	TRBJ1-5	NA	TGCGCCAGCAGCCAAGTTTGGGGTAGGGGCAATCAGCCCCAGCATTTT	CASSQVWGRGNQPQHF
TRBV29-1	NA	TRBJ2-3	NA	TGCAGCGCCAACCTCCCCGTCACAGATACGCAGTATTTT	CSANLPVTDTQYF
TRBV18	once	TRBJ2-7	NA	TGTGCCAGCTCCAAAAGACCCTCCTACGAGCAGTACTTC	CASSKRPSYEQYF
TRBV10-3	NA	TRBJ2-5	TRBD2	TGTGCCATCAGTGTCACCGGGACTAGCGGGATTGGACAAGAGACCCAGTACTTC	CAISVTGTSGIGQETQYF
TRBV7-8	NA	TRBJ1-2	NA	TGTGCCAGCAGCACCCTTATTTCCGGCTACACCTTC	CASSTLISGYTF
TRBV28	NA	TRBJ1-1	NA	TGTGCCAGCGGTCGAGTGAACACTGAAGCTTTCTTT	CASGRVNTEAFF
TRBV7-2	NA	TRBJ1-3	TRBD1	TGTGCCAGCAGCTACCGGACAGGGTCAGGAAACACCATATATTTT	CASSYRTGSGNTIYF
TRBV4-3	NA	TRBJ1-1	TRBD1	TGCGCCAGCAGTCTTACCACAGGGGTGGGGACTGAAGCTTTCTTT	CASSLTTGVGTEAFF
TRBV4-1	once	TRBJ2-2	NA	TGCGCCAGCAGCCATAGAGATACCGGGGAGCTGTTTTTT	CASSHRDTGELFF
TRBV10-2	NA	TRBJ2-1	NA	TGCGCCAGCAGTGCCATTAATGAGCAGTTCTTC	CASSAINEQFF
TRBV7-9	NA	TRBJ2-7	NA	TGTGCCAGCAGTCCCTTTGCCGGGATAGGAGGCTACGAGCAGTACTTC	CASSPFAGIGGYEQYF
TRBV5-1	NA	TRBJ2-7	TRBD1	TGCGCCAGCAGCTTGGGGACAGGGGGCTACGAGCAGTACTTC	CASSLGTGGYEQYF
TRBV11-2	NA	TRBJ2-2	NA	TGTGCCAGCAGCGTTGCTTTGAGGGCGAACACCGGGGAGCTGTTTTTT	CASSVALRANTGELFF